Below, 24 T cell receptor beta chains from the same sample are listed, as sequenced in a study of blood T cell repertoires in COVID-19. Libraries were prepared by immunoSEQ multiplex PCR; TCRdb keeps only in-frame clonotypes and omits some of them. The profile covers over 200,000 clones, with approximately 84% appearing a single time and 7.5% to 9% taken by the ten largest. The sample comprised peripheral blood. The receptors were gathered from a woman aged 80 or over with COVID-19, enrolled during active disease.

The chain has TRBV9 and TRBJ2-7, with TRBD2 as a possible D gene (7 bases). The V end was cut by 0 bases, the J end by 2 bases, with 9 bases between. The CDR3 has 14 amino acids. CDR1 SGDLS and CDR2 YYNGEE come from the germline V gene. The CDR3 coding sequence is TGTGCCAGCAGCGTAGGAGGGGGGGCCTACGAGCAGTACTTC. It translates to CASSVGGGAYEQYF.

The rearrangement links TRBV7-9 to TRBJ2-1; D is undetermined. CDR1 SEHNR and CDR2 FQNEAQ come from the germline V gene (reference sequence). Deletions cut 5 bases from V and 8 bases from J, with 16 bases between. The length of the CDR3 is 14 residues. The CDR3 loop reads CASSPKRVTDEQFF. The CDR3 region has the DNA TGTGCCAGCAGCCCTAAACGGGTAACCGATGAGCAGTTCTTC.

The chain has TRBV6-5 and TRBJ2-3; 7 positions match TRBD2. This CDR3 has 15 amino acids. The V and J ends lost 2 bases and 4 bases, in that order; junction bases with no gene match: 6. Looked up from germline, CDR1 is MNHEY and CDR2 is SVGAGI. CDR3 sequence reads: CASSYAGRGADTQYF. The CDR3 coding sequence is TGTGCCAGCAGTTACGCGGGGAGGGGCGCAGATACGCAGTATTTT.

The rearrangement links TRBV7-2 to TRBJ1-2; TRBD1 is a possible D gene (5 bases). The CDR3 is 15 amino acids. Trimming took 3 bases from V and 0 from J, leaving 11 bases between them. The germline V gene has CDR1 SGHTA and CDR2 FQGNSA. DNA for the CDR3: TGTGCCAGCAGCTTGGGGCTGGGATCTAACTATGGCTACACCTTC. It translates to CASSLGLGSNYGYTF.

This chain connects TRBV5-5 to TRBJ1-6; 7 positions agree with TRBD1. Looked up from germline, CDR1 is SGHKS and CDR2 is YYEKEE (reference sequence). The CDR3 runs 15 residues. V shed 5 bases, J shed 10 bases, and the junction held 12 bases outside the gene matches. The CDR3 coding sequence is TGTGCCAGCAGATTCTCCGGGACAGACTCATCACCCCTCCACTTT. Translated, it gives CASRFSGTDSSPLHF.

The genes are TRBV5-6 and TRBJ1-1; D is uncertain. Germline V lookup: CDR1 SGHDT, CDR2 YYEEEE. The CDR3 extends over 15 amino acids. Between the trimmed V and J ends, which lost 4 bases and 3 bases, there was a span of 16 bases. CDR3 in amino acids: CASSLRMARDTEAFF. CDR3 bases: TGTGCCAGCAGCCTAAGGATGGCGCGGGACACTGAAGCTTTCTTT.

This clone was counted once. The gene calls are TRBV24-1 and TRBJ2-1, with 7 bases that match TRBD1. With 10 bases clipped from V and 3 bases from J, the junction kept 5 bases outside the gene matches. CDR1 is KGHDR, CDR2 SFDVKD, per germline. CDR3 length: 13 amino acids. CDR3 bases: TGTGCCACAGGACAGGTTGACTACAATGAGCAGTTCTTC. As protein: CATGQVDYNEQFF.

The chain is built from TRBV7-8 and TRBJ2-7, with D uncertain. Germline CDR1 and CDR2: SGHVS and FQNEAQ. The ends were cut back, 5 bases at V and 2 bases at J, with 4 bases in the middle. The CDR3 is made up of 11 amino acids. Here the CDR3 reads CASSPAYEQYF. DNA for the CDR3: TGTGCCAGCAGCCCTGCCTACGAGCAGTACTTC.

V and J are TRBV3-1 (or the pseudogene TRBV3-2) and TRBJ1-6; D possibly corresponds to TRBD1 (5 bases). V was shortened by 4 bases and J by 6 bases, with 7 bases between the two germline ends. Looked up from germline, CDR1 is LGHDT and CDR2 is YNNKEL (reference sequence). CDR3 length equals 13 residues. This chain's CDR3 is CASSPTVNSPLHF. CDR3 nucleotides: TGTGCCAGCAGCCCGACAGTTAATTCACCCCTCCACTTT.

J is TRBJ2-1 and V is TRBV3-1 (or the pseudogene TRBV3-2), with 7 positions matching TRBD2. Per germline, CDR1 LGHDT and CDR2 YNNKEL (reference sequence). V trimming: 1 base; J trimming: 6 bases; junction bases outside the gene matches: 6. This CDR3 has 15 residues. CDR3 sequence: CASSQGPAGRNEQFF. The CDR3, as DNA: TGTGCCAGCAGCCAAGGGCCAGCGGGGCGCAATGAGCAGTTCTTC.

The rearrangement links TRBV7-9 to TRBJ1-2, with 8 bases identical to TRBD1. Germline-derived CDR1 and CDR2 are SEHNR and FQNEAQ (reference sequence). The CDR3 has 14 residues. V shed 5 bases, J shed 0 bases, and the junction held 2 bases outside the gene matches. The CDR3, as DNA: TGTGCCAGCAGCCAGGGGGCATCTAACTATGGCTACACCTTC. Its translation: CASSQGASNYGYTF. The variable domain in full, with the rest retrieved from reference TRBV7-9 and TRBJ1-2, is DTGVSQNPRHKITKRGQNVTFRCDPISEHNRLYWYRQTLGQGPEFLTYFQNEAQLEKSRLLSDRFSAERPKGSFSTLEIQRTEQGDSAMYLCASSQGASNYGYTFGSGTRLTVV.

The CDR3 reads CASRFSGIITYGYTF. DNA of the CDR3: TGTGCCAGCAGGTTTTCCGGGATTATCACCTATGGCTACACCTTC. V usage is TRBV5-6 and J usage is TRBJ1-2; D is unresolved. The length of the CDR3 is 15 residues. Trimming took 5 bases from V and 4 from J, leaving 18 bases between them. The germline V gene has CDR1 SGHDT and CDR2 YYEEEE.

This clone was counted once. The chain combines TRBV19 with TRBJ1-1; D possibly corresponds to TRBD1 (5 bases). The CDR3 spans 14 residues. The V end was cut by 7 bases, the J end by 1 base, with 13 bases between. The germline CDR1 and CDR2 sequences are LNHDA and SQIVND (reference sequence). This CDR3 is CASTDRTTNTEAFF. The DNA for the CDR3 is TGTGCCAGTACAGACAGAACAACGAACACTGAAGCTTTCTTT.

This sequence joins TRBV7-8 and TRBJ2-2, with 7 bases fitting TRBD1. Germline CDR1 and CDR2: SGHVS and FQNEAQ. The V and J ends lost 3 bases and 3 bases, in that order; junction bases with no gene match: 4. The CDR3 length is 15 residues. The CDR3 DNA is TGTGCCAGCAGCTTGGGACAGTTCGACACCGGGGAGCTGTTTTTT. Translated: CASSLGQFDTGELFF. Full variable domain (missing parts from reference TRBV7-8 and TRBJ2-2): GAGVSQSPRYKVAKRGQDVALRCDPISGHVSLFWYQQALGQGPEFLTYFQNEAQLDKSGLPSDRFFAERPEGSVSTLKIQRTQQEDSAVYLCASSLGQFDTGELFFGEGSRLTVL.

The rearrangement uses TRBV27 and TRBJ1-2, with D unresolved. The CDR3 totals 13 residues. Deletions cut 3 bases from V and 4 bases from J, with 9 bases between. Germline V gives CDR1 MNHEY, CDR2 SMNVEV (reference sequence). CDR3 sequence: CASSFAGLYGYTF. CDR3 nucleotide sequence: TGTGCCAGCAGTTTCGCAGGCCTCTATGGCTACACCTTC.

This clone has only a few counts. The sample has other DNA sequences that encode this CDR3 too. The DNA for the CDR3 is TGTGCCAGCAGCTCCGGGACACACTATGGCTACACCTTC. Its protein product is CASSSGTHYGYTF. J is TRBJ1-2 and V is TRBV11-2; D possibly corresponds to TRBD1 (6 bases). V dropped 4 bases and J dropped 3 bases, with 9 bases sitting between them. Germline V CDR1 and CDR2: SGHAT, FQNNGV. This CDR3 comprises 13 residues.

The rearrangement joins TRBV5-1 to TRBJ1-2; a possible D gene is TRBD1 (5 bases). This CDR3 comprises 15 residues. Germline V lookup: CDR1 SGHRS, CDR2 YFSETQ. V dropped 4 bases and J dropped 6 bases, with 19 bases sitting between them. CDR3 residues: CASSREGQGVDGYTF. The CDR3 coding sequence is TGCGCCAGCAGCCGAGAAGGGCAGGGCGTTGATGGCTACACCTTC.

This clone has more than one count but fewer than ten. The genes are TRBV18 and TRBJ1-1; TRBD1 matches at 12 bases. In germline, CDR1 is KGHSH, CDR2 LQKENI. The CDR3 loop spans 17 amino acids. J was trimmed by 0 bases and V by 6 bases; bases with no gene match: 8. This CDR3 reads CASSRPGTGGMNTEAFF. The CDR3 nucleotides are TGTGCCAGCTCTCGTCCCGGGACAGGGGGCATGAACACTGAAGCTTTCTTT.

The chain joins TRBV19 to TRBJ2-2; a possible D gene is TRBD1 (5 bases). V dropped 7 bases and J dropped 1 base, with 10 bases sitting between them. The CDR3 contains 14 residues. Germline CDR1 and CDR2: LNHDA and SQIVND (reference sequence). The DNA for the CDR3 is TGTGCCAGTAACCAGGGCGGGAACACCGGGGAGCTGTTTTTT. Its translation: CASNQGGNTGELFF.

The chain combines TRBV5-1 with TRBJ2-2; a possible D gene is TRBD1 (5 bases). This CDR3 spans 13 amino acids. CDR1 is SGHRS, CDR2 YFSETQ, per germline. V was trimmed by 4 bases and J by 6 bases, leaving 10 bases between them. The CDR3 coding sequence is TGCGCCAGCAGCCCGGACATCCCCGGGGAGCTGTTTTTT. Its translation is CASSPDIPGELFF.

The genes are TRBV7-2 and TRBJ2-5; possible D gene TRBD2, 5 bases. The germline CDR1 and CDR2 sequences are SGHTA and FQGNSA. This CDR3 has 19 residues. The germline V and J ends were trimmed by 1 base and 5 bases, with 26 bases remaining between them. In DNA form, the CDR3 reads TGTGCCAGCAGCTTAGGTGTGTCGGGTGGACTCGGTTGGTTGGAGACCCAGTACTTC. This gives the protein CASSLGVSGGLGWLETQYF.

The chain joins TRBV3-1 (or the pseudogene TRBV3-2) to TRBJ1-1, with TRBD1 as a possible D gene (5 bases). The V end was cut by 2 bases, the J end by 4 bases, with 11 bases between. This CDR3 spans 14 amino acids. Per germline, CDR1 LGHDT and CDR2 YNNKEL (reference sequence). CDR3 sequence: CASSQHGQPTEAFF. CDR3 in DNA: TGTGCCAGCAGCCAACACGGACAACCCACTGAAGCTTTCTTT.

The rearrangement joins TRBV11-2 to TRBJ2-2; 11 bases agree with TRBD2. The J segment lost 5 bases and the V segment lost 3 bases, leaving 2 bases of the junction unmatched. The CDR3 runs to 15 residues. Germline CDR1 SGHAT, CDR2 FQNNGV. DNA of the CDR3: TGTGCCAGCAGCTTGACTAGCGGGATGACCGGGGAGCTGTTTTTT. Translation gives CASSLTSGMTGELFF.

V usage is TRBV5-1 and J usage is TRBJ2-1; D call uncertain. Germline CDR1 and CDR2: SGHRS and YFSETQ. The CDR3 sequence is 13 residues long. V was cut by 4 bases and J by 3 bases, with 8 bases left in between. The CDR3 spells CASSTGYYNEQFF. CDR3 in DNA: TGCGCCAGCAGCACCGGTTACTACAATGAGCAGTTCTTC.